This T cell receptor (beta chain) was profiled in a study of cytomegalovirus exposure and HLA in healthy donors. Study conclusions and caveats: While the bulk of TCR sequences proved rare, some public TCRs turned up in many donors. Specific recognition of CMV antigens was confirmed in vitro for a few chains (all CMV-associated). There were 150 to 200 TCR beta chains listed as cytomegalovirus-associated.

This table comes from immunoSEQ multiplex PCR, and its TCRdb copy is limited to in-frame clones, with some not included. The sample yields under 100,000 clones, 96% seen once. The donors were in the roughly 110-subject validation cohort; that cohort was separate from the approximately 670-subject first cohort. This CDR3 has 19 amino acids. Germline lookup yields CDR1 KGHSH and CDR2 LQKENI. V dropped 1 base and J dropped 5; count of bases not matched to a gene: 15. A remark on this clone: What it binds is not known.

The chain employs TRBV18 and TRBJ2-2, with TRBD2 matching over 8 bases. This clonotype originated in a man between 18 and 35 years old in good health and CMV-seronegative. The sample was PBMCs. CDR3 bases: TGTGCCAGCTCACCACTTTCTAGCCCTAGCGGGCTTGGGACCGGGGAGCTGTTTTTT. Translation: CASSPLSSPSGLGTGELFF.